One and the same sample provided the 2 T cell receptor beta chains below, sequenced in a study of blood T cell repertoires in COVID-19. TCRdb keeps only in-frame clones here, not all; method: immunoSEQ multiplex PCR. In the table there are hundreds of thousands of clones, around 91% of which are singletons. The sequenced sample consisted of peripheral blood. All receptors derive from a woman between 18 and 29 years old who had recovered from COVID-19.

This rearrangement joins TRBV9 to TRBJ1-4; TRBD1 might be the D (6 bases). Germline CDR1 reads SGDLS; CDR2 reads YYNGEE. The CDR3 sequence is 13 residues long. Trimming cost V 3 bases and J 9 bases, with 12 bases left between them. The CDR3: CASSEGWGQKLFF. The CDR3 coding sequence is TGTGCCAGCAGCGAGGGTTGGGGGCAAAAACTGTTTTTT.

The rearrangement links TRBV25-1 to TRBJ2-3, with a weak D call TRBD1 (6 bases). The germline V gene has CDR1 MGHDK and CDR2 SYGVNS. This CDR3 region has 11 residues. Deletions cut 3 bases from V and 14 bases from J, with 12 bases between. The CDR3 protein is CASSDSQGSYF. The DNA for the CDR3 is TGTGCCAGCAGTGATAGTCAGGGGTCGTATTTT.